A selection of T cell receptor beta chains follows, all from one sample in a study of blood T cells in healthy people across ages. MiXCR, applied by TCRdb to the 5' RACE reads, yields one record per CDR3 protein. This table holds some 800,000 distinct CDR3 sequences, about 25% found once. In addition, the sample was reused for a study of T cells of mothers and their children.

The sequencing input was blood. The receptor set was obtained from a boy between 10 and 17 years old in good health. CDR3s include the opening cysteine and the closing phenylalanine or tryptophan. D genes are given only for firm matches. Rows give clone size only sometimes, using once, few, many, or a class for an expanded clone.

d_call j_call v_call cdr3_length clone_size cdr3_aa cdr3_nt
NA TRBJ2-5 TRBV28 15 few CASSSGTAQQETQYF TGTGCCAGCAGTTCCGGGACGGCTCAACAAGAGACCCAGTACTTC
NA TRBJ2-7 TRBV24-1 14 NA CATSVRAEYYEQYF TGTGCCACCAGTGTGCGGGCGGAATACTACGAGCAGTACTTC
TRBD2 TRBJ2-2 TRBV5-6 15 few CASSLELAGTRELFF TGTGCCAGCAGCTTGGAGCTAGCGGGGACCCGGGAGCTGTTTTTT
NA TRBJ1-1 TRBV28 11 once CVSRLYTEAFF TGTGTCAGCAGATTATACACTGAAGCTTTCTTT
TRBD1 TRBJ1-1 TRBV3-1 14 NA CASSQEDRRTEAFF TGTGCCAGCAGCCAAGAGGACAGGCGGACTGAAGCTTTCTTT
TRBD2 TRBJ2-7 TRBV27 13 few CASKPAGEYEQYF TGTGCCAGCAAGCCGGCGGGGGAGTACGAGCAGTACTTC
NA TRBJ1-5 TRBV28 16 NA CASSLIGGPGEKPQHF TGTGCCAGCAGTTTAATTGGGGGGCCCGGAGAGAAGCCCCAGCATTTT
TRBD2 TRBJ2-1 TRBV12-3/TRBV12-4 15 few CASSPTSGGADEQFF TGTGCCAGCAGTCCCACTAGCGGGGGGGCGGATGAGCAGTTCTTC
NA TRBJ1-2 TRBV5-1 14 NA CASSLEWGSYGYTF TGCGCCAGCAGCTTGGAGTGGGGAAGCTATGGCTACACCTTC
NA TRBJ2-5 TRBV25-1 15 many CASSESGPSSGTQYF TGTGCCAGCAGTGAATCGGGACCTTCTTCAGGGACCCAGTACTTC
TRBD1 TRBJ1-4 TRBV27 15 NA CASSPRDRKDEKLFF TGTGCCAGCAGTCCCCGGGACAGAAAGGATGAAAAACTGTTTTTT
TRBD2 TRBJ2-5 TRBV11-2 16 NA CASTGLAGGGLKTQYF TGTGCCAGCACCGGACTAGCGGGAGGTGGTTTAAAGACCCAGTACTTC
NA TRBJ1-5 TRBV28 16 NA CASSARGEGSNQPQHF TGTGCCAGCAGTGCCCGGGGGGAGGGAAGCAATCAGCCCCAGCATTTT
TRBD1 TRBJ2-1 TRBV20-1 14 NA CSASSGTGINEQFF TGCAGTGCTAGCAGCGGGACAGGGATCAATGAGCAGTTCTTC
NA TRBJ2-6 TRBV28 13 few CASRTYGANVLTF TGTGCCAGCAGGACTTATGGGGCCAACGTCCTGACTTTC
NA TRBJ2-7 TRBV10-3 14 few CAISVADTNYEQYF TGTGCCATCAGTGTCGCGGACACCAACTACGAGCAGTACTTC
NA TRBJ1-1 TRBV25-1 12 NA CASIKPPAEAFF TGTGCCAGCATCAAGCCCCCGGCCGAAGCTTTCTTT
NA TRBJ2-1 TRBV12-3/TRBV12-4 15 NA CASSLDMSSYNEQFF TGTGCCAGCAGTTTAGACATGAGCTCCTACAATGAGCAGTTCTTC
NA TRBJ2-7 TRBV27 15 NA CASSPLGDPTYEQYF TGTGCCAGCAGTCCCCTCGGGGACCCTACCTACGAGCAGTACTTC
TRBD1 TRBJ2-7 TRBV29-1 15 NA CSGAGGTGGNYEQYF TGCAGCGGGGCCGGCGGGACAGGGGGAAACTACGAGCAGTACTTC
NA TRBJ2-5 TRBV6-6 14 few CASRNASIQETQYF TGTGCCAGCAGAAACGCGTCTATCCAAGAGACCCAGTACTTC
NA TRBJ2-2 TRBV25-1 15 NA CASSDPSGGTGELFF TGTGCCAGCAGTGACCCTTCCGGGGGCACCGGGGAGCTGTTTTTT
NA TRBJ2-5 TRBV29-1 14 NA CSVARFGSQETQYF TGCAGCGTTGCTCGGTTTGGCAGTCAAGAGACCCAGTACTTC
NA TRBJ1-1 TRBV6-2/TRBV6-3 14 NA CASSLTGKGTEAFF TGTGCCAGCAGCCTCACGGGGAAGGGGACTGAAGCCTTCTTT
TRBD1 TRBJ1-2 TRBV5-6 15 NA CASSFRDRARDGYTF TGTGCCAGCAGCTTCCGGGACAGGGCAAGGGATGGCTACACCTTC
TRBD1 TRBJ2-4 TRBV5-6 14 NA CASSDGTVGNIQYF TGTGCCAGCAGCGATGGGACAGTCGGGAACATTCAGTACTTC